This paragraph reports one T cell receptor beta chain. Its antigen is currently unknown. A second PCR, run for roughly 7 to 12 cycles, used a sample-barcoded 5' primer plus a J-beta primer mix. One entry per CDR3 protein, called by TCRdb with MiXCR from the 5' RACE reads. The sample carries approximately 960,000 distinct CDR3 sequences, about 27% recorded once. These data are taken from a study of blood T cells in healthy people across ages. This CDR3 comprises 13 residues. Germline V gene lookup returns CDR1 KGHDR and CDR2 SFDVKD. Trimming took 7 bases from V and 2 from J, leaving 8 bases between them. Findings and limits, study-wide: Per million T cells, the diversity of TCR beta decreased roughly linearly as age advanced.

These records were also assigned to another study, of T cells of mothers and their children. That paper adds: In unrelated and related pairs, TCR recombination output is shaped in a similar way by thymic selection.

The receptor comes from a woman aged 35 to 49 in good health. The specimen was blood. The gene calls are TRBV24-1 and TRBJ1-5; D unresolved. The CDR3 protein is CATRAGGNQPQHF. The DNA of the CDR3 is TGTGCCACCAGGGCGGGAGGCAATCAGCCCCAGCATTTT.